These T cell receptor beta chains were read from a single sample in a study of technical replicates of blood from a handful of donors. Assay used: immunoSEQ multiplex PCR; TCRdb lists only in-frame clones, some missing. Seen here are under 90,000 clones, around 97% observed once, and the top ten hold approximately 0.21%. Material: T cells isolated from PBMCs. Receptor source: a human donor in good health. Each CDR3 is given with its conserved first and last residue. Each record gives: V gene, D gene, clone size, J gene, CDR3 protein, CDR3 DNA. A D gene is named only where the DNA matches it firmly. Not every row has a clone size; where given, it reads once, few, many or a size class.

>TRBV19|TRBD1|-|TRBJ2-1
CASRNRGIEQFF
TGTGCCAGTAGGAACAGGGGGATTGAGCAGTTCTTC
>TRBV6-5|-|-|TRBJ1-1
CASRPIYTSKHAFF
TGTGCCAGCAGGCCGATTTATACCTCGAAACATGCTTTCTTT
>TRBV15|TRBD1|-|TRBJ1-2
CATSRLKGTGKPIYGYTF
TGTGCCACCAGCAGACTGAAGGGGACAGGGAAGCCGATCTATGGCTACACCTTC
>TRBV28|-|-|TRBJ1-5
CASSPGQNRQPQHF
TGTGCCAGCAGCCCAGGACAGAACCGTCAGCCCCAGCATTTT
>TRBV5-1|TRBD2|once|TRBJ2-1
CASSFSGSSYNEQFF
TGCGCCAGCAGCTTTAGCGGGAGCTCCTACAATGAGCAGTTCTTC
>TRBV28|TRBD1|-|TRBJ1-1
CASRLGQGKEAFF
TGTGCCAGCCGCTTGGGACAGGGAAAAGAAGCTTTCTTT
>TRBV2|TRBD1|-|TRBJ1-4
CASRAATGVNEKLFF
TGTGCCAGCAGGGCAGCGACAGGGGTTAATGAAAAACTGTTTTTT
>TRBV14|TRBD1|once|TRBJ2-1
CASSRRDREYEQFF
TGTGCCAGCAGCCGAAGGGACAGGGAATATGAGCAGTTCTTC
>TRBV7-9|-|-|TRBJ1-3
CASSLAGLAGDTIYF
TGTGCCAGCAGCTTGGCCGGACTGGCCGGCGACACCATATATTTT
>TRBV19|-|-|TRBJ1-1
CASSELVPDTEAFF
TGTGCCAGTAGTGAACTGGTCCCCGACACTGAAGCTTTCTTT